This TCR beta chain stems from a study of cytomegalovirus exposure and HLA in healthy donors. The CDR3 consists of 17 residues. The V and J ends lost 0 bases and 4 bases, in that order; junction bases with no gene match: 9. CDR1 SGHRS and CDR2 YFSETQ come from the germline V gene. PCR used 60 Vbeta primers and 13 Jbeta primers. The authors' processing: Counted up in a later analysis, unique TCR beta chains came to 65 million to 100 million, with some 9.9 million shared. Assay used: immunoSEQ multiplex PCR; TCRdb lists only in-frame clones, some missing. V and J calls and clone size follow that table, whereas D and trimming were derived from the DNA. The sample comprises about 140,000 clones, roughly four fifths of which are singletons, and less than 2% rests with the top ten. Study results and caveats: TCR sequences were mostly rare, though some public TCRs occurred in many donors. The likely explanation for a cluster of highly shared sequence variants was sequencing artifact. Among TCR beta chains, those listed as cytomegalovirus-associated numbered over 150.

About this clone itself: Its antigen is undetermined.

The chain combines TRBV5-1 with TRBJ2-5, with 10 bases matching TRBD2. The sample comprised PBMCs. The clonotype originates from a woman aged 40 to 49 in good health and CMV-seronegative. The CDR3 loop reads CASSLAPSGRLGETQYF. As DNA, the CDR3 is TGCGCCAGCAGCTTGGCCCCTAGCGGGAGATTGGGAGAGACCCAGTACTTC.